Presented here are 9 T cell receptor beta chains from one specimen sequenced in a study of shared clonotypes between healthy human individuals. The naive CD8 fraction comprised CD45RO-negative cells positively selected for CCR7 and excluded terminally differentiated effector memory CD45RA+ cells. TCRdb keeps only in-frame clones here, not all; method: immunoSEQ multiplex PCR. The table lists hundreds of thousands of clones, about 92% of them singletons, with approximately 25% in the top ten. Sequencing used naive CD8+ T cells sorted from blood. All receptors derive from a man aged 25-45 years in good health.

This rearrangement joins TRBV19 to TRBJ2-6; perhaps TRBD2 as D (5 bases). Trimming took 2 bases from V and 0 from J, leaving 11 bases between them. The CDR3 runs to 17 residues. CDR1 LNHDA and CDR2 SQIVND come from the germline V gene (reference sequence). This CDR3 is CASSILSGISGANVLTF. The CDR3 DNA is TGTGCCAGTAGTATACTCTCCGGGATCTCTGGGGCCAACGTCCTGACTTTC.

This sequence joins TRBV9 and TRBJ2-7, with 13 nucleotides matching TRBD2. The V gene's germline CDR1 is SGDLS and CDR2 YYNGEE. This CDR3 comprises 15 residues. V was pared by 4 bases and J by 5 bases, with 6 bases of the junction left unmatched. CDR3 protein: CASSLTGTSGDEQYF. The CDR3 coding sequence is TGTGCCAGCAGCCTTACCGGGACTAGCGGGGACGAGCAGTACTTC.

CDR3 in DNA: TGTGCCAGCAGCCAAGAAATCCAACCAGAGCTCCCGTATTTT. This gives the protein CASSQEIQPELPYF. The chain uses TRBV4-2 and TRBJ2-3; no reliable D call. V lost 0 bases, J lost 14 bases, and 18 bases lay in between. The germline gives CDR1 LGHNA, CDR2 YNFKEQ. The CDR3 spans 14 residues.

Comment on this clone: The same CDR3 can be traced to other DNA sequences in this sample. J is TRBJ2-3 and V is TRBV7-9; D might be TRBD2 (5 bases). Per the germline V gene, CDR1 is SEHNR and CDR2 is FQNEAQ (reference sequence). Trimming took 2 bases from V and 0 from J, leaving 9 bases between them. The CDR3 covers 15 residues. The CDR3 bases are TGTGCCAGCAGCTTATACGGCGGGAGCACAGATACGCAGTATTTT. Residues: CASSLYGGSTDTQYF.

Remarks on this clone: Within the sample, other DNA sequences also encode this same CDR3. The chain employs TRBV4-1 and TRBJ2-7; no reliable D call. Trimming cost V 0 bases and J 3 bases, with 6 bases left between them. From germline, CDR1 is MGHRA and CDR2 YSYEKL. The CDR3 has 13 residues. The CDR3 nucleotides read TGCGCCAGCAGCCAAGACAGGTTCTACGAGCAGTACTTC. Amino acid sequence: CASSQDRFYEQYF.

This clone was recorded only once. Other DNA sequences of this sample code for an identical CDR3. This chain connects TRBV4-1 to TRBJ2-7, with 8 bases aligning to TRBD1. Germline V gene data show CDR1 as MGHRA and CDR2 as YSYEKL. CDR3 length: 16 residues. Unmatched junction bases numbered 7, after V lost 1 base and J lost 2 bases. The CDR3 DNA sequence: TGCGCCAGCAGCCAAGGGACCGGGACAGGAGCCTACGAGCAGTACTTC. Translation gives CASSQGTGTGAYEQYF.

The CDR3 protein is CASSPTSGRPSYNEQFF. The DNA of the CDR3 is TGTGCCAGCAGCCCGACTAGCGGGAGGCCCTCCTACAATGAGCAGTTCTTC. The V gene is TRBV28, the J gene TRBJ2-1, with 13 bases lining up with TRBD2. Germline V lookup: CDR1 MDHEN, CDR2 SYDVKM. CDR3 length: 17 residues. The V and J ends lost 6 bases and 0 bases, in that order; junction bases with no gene match: 5.

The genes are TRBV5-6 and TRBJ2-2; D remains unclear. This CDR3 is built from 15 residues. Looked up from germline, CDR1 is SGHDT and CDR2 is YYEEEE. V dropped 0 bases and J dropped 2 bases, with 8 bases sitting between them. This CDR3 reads CASSLALRNTGELFF. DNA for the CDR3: TGTGCCAGCAGCTTGGCCCTTCGTAACACCGGGGAGCTGTTTTTT.

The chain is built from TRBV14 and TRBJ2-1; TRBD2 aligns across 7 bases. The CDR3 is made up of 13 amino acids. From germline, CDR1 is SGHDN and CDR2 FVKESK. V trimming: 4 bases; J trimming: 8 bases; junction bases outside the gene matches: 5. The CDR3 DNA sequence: TGTGCCAGCAGCCGGACTAGAGGCCATGAGCAGTTCTTC. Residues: CASSRTRGHEQFF.